This T cell receptor beta chain was identified during a study of blood T cell repertoires in COVID-19. Overall study: Whether acute or convalescent, the COVID-19 samples came from the United States, Italy and Spain. T cells, B-cell-depleted T cells, or PBMCs provided the cDNA or gDNA that served as material.

Under the authors' procedure: How many nucleated cells were present was estimated from reference gene primer amplification. Here immunoSEQ multiplex PCR was the method, and the copy in TCRdb shows in-frame clones only, minus some. V and J calls plus clone size are reproduced from that table; the DNA served to infer D and trimming. This table holds tens of thousands of clones, 87% found once. The CDR3 is 16 amino acids. With 8 bases clipped from V and 6 bases from J, the junction kept 17 bases outside the gene matches. Looked up from germline, CDR1 is SNHLY and CDR2 is FYNNEI. The receptor's source is a woman aged 50 to 60 with active or convalescent COVID-19. The sequencing input was peripheral blood. The chain is built from TRBV2 and TRBJ2-7; 9 bases are a match to TRBD1. The CDR3 here is CASFASGTGTQGEQYF. The CDR3 region has the DNA TGTGCCAGCTTCGCCTCCGGGACAGGGACTCAAGGCGAGCAGTACTTC.